This passage covers 3 T cell receptor beta chains from one sample sequenced in a study of T cell repertoires in aging, cancer and after chemotherapy. Peripheral blood genomic DNA, not sorted cells or RNA, was the template. Multiplex touch-down PCR with TRB-A/B primers amplified rearranged V-D-J TRB sequences. TCRdb re-derived calls from the multiplex PCR reads in MiXCR, one entry per CDR3 protein. The table has about 4,300 distinct CDR3 sequences, approximately 40% seen once. Sequencing was performed on blood. The origin of the receptors is a human donor with a blood cancer.

Details on this clonotype: A junction boundary mismatches the germline segment, possibly from a read error. V gene TRBV5-4 combines with J gene TRBJ2-2, with 11 nucleotides matching TRBD2. This CDR3 spans 17 amino acids. CDR1 is SGHNT and CDR2 is YYREEE in the germline V gene (reference sequence). The CDR3 protein is CVSSHRTSGLGTGELFF. The CDR3 coding sequence is TGTGTCAGCAGCCACCGGACTAGCGGGTTAGGGACCGGGGAGCTGTTTTTT.

The chain has TRBV12-3 or TRBV12-4 and TRBJ1-4; D is possibly TRBD1 (5 bases). Trimming removed 4 bases at V and 10 bases at J, with 13 bases between. This CDR3 spans 13 amino acids. Written as DNA, the CDR3 is TGTGCCAGCAGTTCGGGCAGGGAGGGAAAACTGTTTTTT. This translates into CASSSGREGKLFF.

The chain couples TRBV30 to TRBJ2-7; D not resolved. CDR1 and CDR2 (germline): GTSNPN, SVGIG (reference sequence). This CDR3 has 13 residues. V lost 0 bases and J lost 6, with 12 bases in between. CDR3 coding DNA: TGTGCCTGGAGTGTCCGGAGCCGGCCCGAGCAGTACTTC. This codes for CAWSVRSRPEQYF.